This TCR beta chain was sequenced for a study of cytomegalovirus exposure and HLA in healthy donors. The PCR contained 60 Vbeta and 13 Jbeta primers. Repertoires were generated with immunoSEQ multiplex PCR, while TCRdb's copy carries only in-frame clones and drops some. Of 130,000 or so clones listed, approximately 80% were seen once; the top ten hold 1.5% to 2%. Study conclusions and caveats: Reports described diagnosis of cytomegalovirus status by the classifier as highly specific and sensitive. The sole available immune exposure information was CMV serostatus.

Trimming cost V 3 bases and J 2 bases; bases outside gene matches: 3. Per germline, CDR1 SGHAT and CDR2 FQNNGV. This CDR3 is 14 amino acids long. Points on this clone: Its specificity is not known.

The specimen sequenced was PBMCs. The sequence was obtained from a middle-aged man in good health and CMV-seronegative. The J gene is TRBJ2-5, the V gene TRBV11-2; 7 positions match TRBD1. CDR3 in amino acids: CASSLNRGQETQYF. The CDR3 nucleotides read TGTGCCAGCAGCTTGAACAGGGGTCAAGAGACCCAGTACTTC.